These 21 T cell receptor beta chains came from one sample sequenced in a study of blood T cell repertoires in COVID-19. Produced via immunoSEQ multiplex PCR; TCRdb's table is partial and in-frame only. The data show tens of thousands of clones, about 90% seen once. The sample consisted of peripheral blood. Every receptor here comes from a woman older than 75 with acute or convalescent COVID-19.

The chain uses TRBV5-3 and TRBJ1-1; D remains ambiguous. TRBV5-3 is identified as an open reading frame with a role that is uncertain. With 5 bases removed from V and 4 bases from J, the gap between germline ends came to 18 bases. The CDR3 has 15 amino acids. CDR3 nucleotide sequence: TGTGCCAGAAGTAACCAAATCTGGACTGGCACTGAAGCTTTCTTT. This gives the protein CARSNQIWTGTEAFF.

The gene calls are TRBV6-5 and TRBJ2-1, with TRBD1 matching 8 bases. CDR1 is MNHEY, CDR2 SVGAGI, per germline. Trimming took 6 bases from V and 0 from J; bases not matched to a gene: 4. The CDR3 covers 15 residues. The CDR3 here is CASRSGGGSYNEQFF. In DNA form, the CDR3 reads TGTGCCAGCAGATCAGGGGGCGGCTCCTACAATGAGCAGTTCTTC.

CDR3 in amino acids: CASSWVGQGTEAFF. In DNA, the CDR3 is TGCGCCAGCAGCTGGGTGGGACAGGGCACTGAAGCTTTCTTT. The rearrangement links TRBV5-1 to TRBJ1-1, with TRBD1 matching over 9 bases. The germline gives CDR1 SGHRS, CDR2 YFSETQ. The V and J ends lost 3 bases and 4 bases, in that order; junction bases with no gene match: 4. This CDR3 spans 14 amino acids.

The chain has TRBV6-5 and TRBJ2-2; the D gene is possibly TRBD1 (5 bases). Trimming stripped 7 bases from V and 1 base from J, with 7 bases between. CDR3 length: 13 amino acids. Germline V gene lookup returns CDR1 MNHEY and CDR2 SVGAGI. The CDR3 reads CASITGNTGELFF. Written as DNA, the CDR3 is TGTGCCAGCATAACAGGGAACACCGGGGAGCTGTTTTTT.

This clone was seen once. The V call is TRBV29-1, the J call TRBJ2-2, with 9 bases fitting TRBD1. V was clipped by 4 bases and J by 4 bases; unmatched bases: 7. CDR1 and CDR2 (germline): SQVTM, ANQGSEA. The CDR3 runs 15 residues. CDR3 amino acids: CSVAGQGGSTGELFF. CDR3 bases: TGCAGCGTTGCGGGACAGGGTGGGAGCACCGGGGAGCTGTTTTTT.

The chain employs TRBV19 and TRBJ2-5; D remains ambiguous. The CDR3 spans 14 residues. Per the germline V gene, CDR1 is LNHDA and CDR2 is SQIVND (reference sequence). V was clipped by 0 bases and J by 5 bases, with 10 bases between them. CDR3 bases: TGTGCCAGTAGTATAGACTCGCCCGGGGAGACCCAGTACTTC. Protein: CASSIDSPGETQYF.

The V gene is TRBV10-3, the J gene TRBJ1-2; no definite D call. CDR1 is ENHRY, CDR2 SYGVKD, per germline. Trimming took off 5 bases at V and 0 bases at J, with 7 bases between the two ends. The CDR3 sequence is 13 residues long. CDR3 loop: CAISPRSNYGYTF. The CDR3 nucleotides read TGTGCCATCAGTCCCAGATCTAACTATGGCTACACCTTC.

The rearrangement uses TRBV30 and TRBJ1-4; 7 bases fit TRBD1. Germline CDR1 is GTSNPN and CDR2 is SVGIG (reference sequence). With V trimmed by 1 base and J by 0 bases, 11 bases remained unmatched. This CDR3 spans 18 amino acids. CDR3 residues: CAWSGGGMQSATNEKLFF. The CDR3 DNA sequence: TGTGCCTGGAGTGGAGGGGGCATGCAAAGTGCAACTAATGAAAAACTGTTTTTT.

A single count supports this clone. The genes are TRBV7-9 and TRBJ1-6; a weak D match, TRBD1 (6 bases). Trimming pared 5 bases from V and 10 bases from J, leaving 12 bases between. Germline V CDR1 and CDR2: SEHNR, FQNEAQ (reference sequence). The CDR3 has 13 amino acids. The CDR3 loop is CASSPDSGSPLHF. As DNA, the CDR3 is TGTGCCAGCAGCCCGGACAGCGGATCACCCCTCCACTTT.

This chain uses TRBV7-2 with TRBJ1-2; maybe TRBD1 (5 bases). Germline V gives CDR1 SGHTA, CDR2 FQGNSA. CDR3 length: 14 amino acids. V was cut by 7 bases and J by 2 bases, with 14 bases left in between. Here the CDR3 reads CASNPTGGNYGYTF. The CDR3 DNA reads TGTGCCAGCAACCCTACGGGGGGGAACTATGGCTACACCTTC.

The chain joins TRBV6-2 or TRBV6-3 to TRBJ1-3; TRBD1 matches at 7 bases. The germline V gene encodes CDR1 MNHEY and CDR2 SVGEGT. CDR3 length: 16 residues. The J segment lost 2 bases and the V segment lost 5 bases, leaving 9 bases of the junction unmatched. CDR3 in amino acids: CASSLQGSRAGNTIYF. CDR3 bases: TGTGCCAGCAGTCTACAGGGGAGTCGTGCTGGAAACACCATATATTTT.

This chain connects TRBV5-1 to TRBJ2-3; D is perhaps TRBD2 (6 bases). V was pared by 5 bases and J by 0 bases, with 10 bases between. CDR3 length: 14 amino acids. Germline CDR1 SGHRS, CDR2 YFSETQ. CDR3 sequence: CASREGTSTDTQYF. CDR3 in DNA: TGCGCCAGCAGGGAGGGAACCAGCACAGATACGCAGTATTTT.

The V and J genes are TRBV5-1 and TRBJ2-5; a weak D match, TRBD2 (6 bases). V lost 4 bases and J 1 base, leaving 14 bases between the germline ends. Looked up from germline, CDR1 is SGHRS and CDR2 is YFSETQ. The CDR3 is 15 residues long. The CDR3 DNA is TGCGCCAGCAGCGCCCAAACCGGGGGCCAAGAGACCCAGTACTTC. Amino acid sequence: CASSAQTGGQETQYF.

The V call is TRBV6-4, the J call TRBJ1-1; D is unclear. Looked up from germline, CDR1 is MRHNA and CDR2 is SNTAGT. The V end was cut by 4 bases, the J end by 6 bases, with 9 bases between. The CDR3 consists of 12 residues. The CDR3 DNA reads TGTGCCAGCAGTGCCCAGATCCCTGAAGCTTTCTTT. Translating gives CASSAQIPEAFF.

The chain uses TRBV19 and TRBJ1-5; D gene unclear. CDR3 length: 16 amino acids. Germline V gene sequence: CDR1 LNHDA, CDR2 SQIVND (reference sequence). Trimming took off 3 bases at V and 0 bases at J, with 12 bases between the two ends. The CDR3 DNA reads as TGTGCCAGTAGTATTTCGAGGGCGTATAGCAATCAGCCCCAGCATTTT. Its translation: CASSISRAYSNQPQHF.

The CDR3 sequence: CASSLTSLYGYTF. DNA of the CDR3: TGTGCCAGCAGTCTGACAAGCTTATATGGCTACACCTTC. The chain employs TRBV6-6 and TRBJ1-2; D is undetermined. Trimming removed 5 bases at V and 5 bases at J, with 12 bases between. This CDR3 spans 13 amino acids. CDR1 and CDR2 (germline): MNHNY, SVGAGI (reference sequence).

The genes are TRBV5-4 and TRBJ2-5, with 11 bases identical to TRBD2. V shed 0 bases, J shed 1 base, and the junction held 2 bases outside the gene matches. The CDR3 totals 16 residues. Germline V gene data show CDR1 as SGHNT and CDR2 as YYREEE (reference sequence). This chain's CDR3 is CASSLASGGPQETQYF. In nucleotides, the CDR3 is TGTGCCAGCAGCTTGGCTAGCGGGGGGCCCCAAGAGACCCAGTACTTC.

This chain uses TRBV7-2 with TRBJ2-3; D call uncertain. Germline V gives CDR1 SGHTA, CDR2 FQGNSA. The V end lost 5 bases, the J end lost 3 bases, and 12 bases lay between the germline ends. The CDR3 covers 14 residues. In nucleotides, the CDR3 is TGTGCCAGCAGCCTGATGAGGAATACAGATACGCAGTATTTT. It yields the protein CASSLMRNTDTQYF.

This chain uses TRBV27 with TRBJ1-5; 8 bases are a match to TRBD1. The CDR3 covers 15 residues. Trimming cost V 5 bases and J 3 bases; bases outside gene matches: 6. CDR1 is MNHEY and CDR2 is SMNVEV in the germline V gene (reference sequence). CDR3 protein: CASSPRTGNNQPQHF. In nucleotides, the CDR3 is TGTGCCAGCAGTCCCCGGACAGGGAACAATCAGCCCCAGCATTTT.

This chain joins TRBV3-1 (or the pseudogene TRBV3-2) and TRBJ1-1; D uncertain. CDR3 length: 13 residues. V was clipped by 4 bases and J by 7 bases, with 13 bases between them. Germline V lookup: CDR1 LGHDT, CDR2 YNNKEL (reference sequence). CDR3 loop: CASSLRGRLEAFF. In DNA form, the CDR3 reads TGTGCCAGCAGCCTCCGAGGGCGCCTTGAAGCTTTCTTT.

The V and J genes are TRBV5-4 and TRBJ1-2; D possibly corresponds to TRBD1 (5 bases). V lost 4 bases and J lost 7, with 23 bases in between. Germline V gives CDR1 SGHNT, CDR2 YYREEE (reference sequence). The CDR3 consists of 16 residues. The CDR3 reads CASSPGGSSRDGGYTF. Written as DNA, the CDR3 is TGTGCCAGCAGCCCGGGAGGATCGTCGAGGGACGGTGGCTACACCTTC.